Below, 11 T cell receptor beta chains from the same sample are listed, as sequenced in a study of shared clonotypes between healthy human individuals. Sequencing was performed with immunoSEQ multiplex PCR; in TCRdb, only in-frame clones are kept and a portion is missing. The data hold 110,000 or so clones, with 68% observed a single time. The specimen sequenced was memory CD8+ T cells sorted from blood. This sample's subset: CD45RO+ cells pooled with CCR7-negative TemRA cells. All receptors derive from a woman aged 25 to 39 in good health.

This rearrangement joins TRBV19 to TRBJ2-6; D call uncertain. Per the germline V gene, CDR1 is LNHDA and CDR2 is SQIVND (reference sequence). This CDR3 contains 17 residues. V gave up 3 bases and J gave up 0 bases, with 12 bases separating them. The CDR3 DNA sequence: TGTGCCAGTAGTATCCTGGACCTCGGCTCTGGGGCCAACGTCCTGACTTTC. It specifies CASSILDLGSGANVLTF.

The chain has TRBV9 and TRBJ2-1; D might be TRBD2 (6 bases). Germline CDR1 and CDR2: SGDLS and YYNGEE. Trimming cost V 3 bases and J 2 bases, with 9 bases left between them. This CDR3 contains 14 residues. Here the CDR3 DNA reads TGTGCCAGCAGCGATGGGGGGACCTACAATGAGCAGTTCTTC. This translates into CASSDGGTYNEQFF.

The CDR3 nucleotides read TGCGCCAGCAGCTTTGGGCCCGGGGAGCTGTTTTTT. It is translated as CASSFGPGELFF. The chain links TRBV5-1 to TRBJ2-2; D is unclear. Germline loops: CDR1 SGHRS, CDR2 YFSETQ. The CDR3 length is 12 residues. The V gene lost 2 bases and the J gene lost 6 bases, with 5 bases spanning the gap.

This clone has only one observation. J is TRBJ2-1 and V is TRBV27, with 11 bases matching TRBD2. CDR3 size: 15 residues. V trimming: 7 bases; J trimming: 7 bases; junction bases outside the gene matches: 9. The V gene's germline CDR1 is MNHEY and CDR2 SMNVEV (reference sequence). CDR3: CASTLLAGDLNEQFF. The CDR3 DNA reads TGTGCCAGCACCTTACTAGCGGGAGACTTGAATGAGCAGTTCTTC.

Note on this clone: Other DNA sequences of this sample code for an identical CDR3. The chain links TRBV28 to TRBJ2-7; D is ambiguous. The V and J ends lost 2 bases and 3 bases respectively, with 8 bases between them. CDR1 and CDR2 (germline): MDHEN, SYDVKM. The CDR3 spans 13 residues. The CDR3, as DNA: TGTGCCAGCAGTTTAGGCGGCAGCTACGAGCAGTACTTC. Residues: CASSLGGSYEQYF.

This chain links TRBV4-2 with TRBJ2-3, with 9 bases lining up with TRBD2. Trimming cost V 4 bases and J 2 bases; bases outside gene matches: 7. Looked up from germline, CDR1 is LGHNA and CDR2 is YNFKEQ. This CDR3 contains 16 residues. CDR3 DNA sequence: TGTGCCAGCAGCCGAGCTAGCGGGGACGACACAGATACGCAGTATTTT. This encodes CASSRASGDDTDTQYF.

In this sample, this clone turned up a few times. Written as DNA, the CDR3 is TGTGCCAGCAGTTTAATAACTAGCGGGAGGGCCCTAGTACATCCCACAGATACGCAGTATTTT. Protein product: CASSLITSGRALVHPTDTQYF. The V and J genes are TRBV27 and TRBJ2-3; 13 bases fit TRBD2. The junction had 16 bases not matched to a gene; V was cut back by 2 bases and J by 2 bases. Germline CDR1 is MNHEY and CDR2 is SMNVEV (reference sequence). This CDR3 is built from 21 residues.

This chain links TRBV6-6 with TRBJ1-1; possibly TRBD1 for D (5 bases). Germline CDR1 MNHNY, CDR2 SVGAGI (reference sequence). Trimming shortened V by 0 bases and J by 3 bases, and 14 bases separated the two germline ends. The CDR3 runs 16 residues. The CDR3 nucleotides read TGTGCCAGCAGTTACTCGTCTACAGGTTTGGACACTGAAGCTTTCTTT. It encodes CASSYSSTGLDTEAFF.

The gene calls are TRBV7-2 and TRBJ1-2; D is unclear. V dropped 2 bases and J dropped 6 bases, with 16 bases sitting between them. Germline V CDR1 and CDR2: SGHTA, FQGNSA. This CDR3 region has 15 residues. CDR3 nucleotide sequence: TGTGCCAGCAGCTTAACCCCCCCGGGTCCGGATGGCTACACCTTC. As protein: CASSLTPPGPDGYTF.

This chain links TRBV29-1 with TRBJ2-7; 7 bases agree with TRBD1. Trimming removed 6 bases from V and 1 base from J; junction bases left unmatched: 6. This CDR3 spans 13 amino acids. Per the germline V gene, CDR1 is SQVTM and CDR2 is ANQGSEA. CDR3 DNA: TGCAGCGTGGAGACAGGGCGGTCCTACGAGCAGTACTTC. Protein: CSVETGRSYEQYF.

In DNA, the CDR3 is TGTGCCAGCAGTGGACAAGAGACCCAGTACTTC. Translation gives CASSGQETQYF. The rearrangement joins TRBV25-1 to TRBJ2-5, with no clear D. The CDR3 consists of 11 residues. Trimming stripped 4 bases from V and 2 bases from J, with 2 bases between. Germline V gene sequence: CDR1 MGHDK, CDR2 SYGVNS.